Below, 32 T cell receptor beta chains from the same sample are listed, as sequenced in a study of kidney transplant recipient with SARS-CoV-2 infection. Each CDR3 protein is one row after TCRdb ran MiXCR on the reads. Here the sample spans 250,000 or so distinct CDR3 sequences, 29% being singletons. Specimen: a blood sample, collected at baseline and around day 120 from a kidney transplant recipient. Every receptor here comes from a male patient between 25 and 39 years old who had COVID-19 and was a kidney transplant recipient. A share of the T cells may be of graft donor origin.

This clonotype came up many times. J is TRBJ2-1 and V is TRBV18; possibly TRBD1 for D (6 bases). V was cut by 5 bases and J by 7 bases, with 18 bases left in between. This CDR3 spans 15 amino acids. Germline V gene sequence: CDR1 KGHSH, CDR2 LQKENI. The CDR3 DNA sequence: TGTGCCAGCTCATTAGACGGCAGGGGCTGGAATGAGCAGTTCTTC. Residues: CASSLDGRGWNEQFF.

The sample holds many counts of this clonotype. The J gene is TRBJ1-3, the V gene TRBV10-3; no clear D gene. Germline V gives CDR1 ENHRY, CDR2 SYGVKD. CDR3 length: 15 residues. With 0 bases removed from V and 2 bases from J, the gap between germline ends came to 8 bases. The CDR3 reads CAISESSGTGNTIYF. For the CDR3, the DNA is TGTGCCATCAGTGAGTCGTCGGGGACTGGAAACACCATATATTTT.

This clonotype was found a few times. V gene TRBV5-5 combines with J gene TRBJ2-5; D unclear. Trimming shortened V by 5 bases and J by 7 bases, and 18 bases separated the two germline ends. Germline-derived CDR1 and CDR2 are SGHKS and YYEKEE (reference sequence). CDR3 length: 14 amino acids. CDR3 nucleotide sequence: TGTGCCAGCAGGCCGGTAGGGCCTCTCGGGACCCAGTACTTC. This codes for CASRPVGPLGTQYF.

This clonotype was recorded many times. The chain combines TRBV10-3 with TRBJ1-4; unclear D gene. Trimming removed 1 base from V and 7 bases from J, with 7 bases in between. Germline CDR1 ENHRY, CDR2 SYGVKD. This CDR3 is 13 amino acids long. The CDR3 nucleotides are TGTGCCATCAGTGAGTGGGTTGGTGAAAAACTGTTTTTT. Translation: CAISEWVGEKLFF.

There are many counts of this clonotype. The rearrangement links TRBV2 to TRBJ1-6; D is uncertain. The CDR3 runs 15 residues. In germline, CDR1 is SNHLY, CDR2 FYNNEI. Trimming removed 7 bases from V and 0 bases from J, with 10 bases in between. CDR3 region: CASTLTSSYNSPLHF. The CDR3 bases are TGTGCCAGCACTCTTACTTCCTCCTATAATTCACCCCTCCACTTT.

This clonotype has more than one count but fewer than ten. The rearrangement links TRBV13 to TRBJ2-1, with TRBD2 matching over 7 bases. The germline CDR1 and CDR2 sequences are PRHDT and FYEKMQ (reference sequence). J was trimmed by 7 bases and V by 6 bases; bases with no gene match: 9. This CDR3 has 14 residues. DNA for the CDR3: TGTGCCAGCAGACAAGGGTGGGGAGGGAATGAGCAGTTCTTC. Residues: CASRQGWGGNEQFF.

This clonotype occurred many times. CDR3 protein: CSARDHREETQYF. The CDR3 DNA reads TGCAGTGCTAGAGATCATAGGGAAGAGACCCAGTACTTC. The rearrangement links TRBV20-1 to TRBJ2-5; no definite D call. Trimming left V 0 bases short and J 3 bases short, with 8 bases between. Germline V gene lookup returns CDR1 DFQATT and CDR2 SNEGSKA (reference sequence). The CDR3 length is 13 residues.

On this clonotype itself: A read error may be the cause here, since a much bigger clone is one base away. The CDR3 reads CSASSINLAGIYNGQFF. The DNA for the CDR3 is TGCAGTGCTAGTTCCATTAATCTGGCGGGAATTTACAATGGGCAGTTCTTC. The chain has TRBV20-1 and TRBJ2-1, with D perhaps TRBD2 (6 bases). This CDR3 region has 17 residues. Germline loops: CDR1 DFQATT, CDR2 SNEGSKA (reference sequence).

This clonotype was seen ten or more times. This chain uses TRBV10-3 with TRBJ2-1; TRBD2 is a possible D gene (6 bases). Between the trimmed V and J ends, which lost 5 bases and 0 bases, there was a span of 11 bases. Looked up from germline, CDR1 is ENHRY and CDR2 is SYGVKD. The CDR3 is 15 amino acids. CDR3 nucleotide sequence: TGTGCCATCAGTTTAGCGGAGAGCTCCTACAATGAGCAGTTCTTC. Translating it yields CAISLAESSYNEQFF.

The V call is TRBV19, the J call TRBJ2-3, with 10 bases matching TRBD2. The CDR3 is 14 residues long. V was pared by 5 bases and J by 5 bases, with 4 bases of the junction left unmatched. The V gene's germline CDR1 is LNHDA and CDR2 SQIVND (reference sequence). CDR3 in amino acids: CASSLAGALDTQYF. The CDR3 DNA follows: TGTGCCAGTAGTCTAGCGGGAGCGTTAGATACGCAGTATTTT.

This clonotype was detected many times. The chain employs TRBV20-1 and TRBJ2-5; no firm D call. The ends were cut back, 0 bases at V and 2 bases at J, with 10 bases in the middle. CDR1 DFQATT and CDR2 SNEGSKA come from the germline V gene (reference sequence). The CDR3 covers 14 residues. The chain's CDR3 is CSARDGADQETQYF. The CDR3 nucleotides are TGCAGTGCTAGAGATGGCGCGGATCAAGAGACCCAGTACTTC.

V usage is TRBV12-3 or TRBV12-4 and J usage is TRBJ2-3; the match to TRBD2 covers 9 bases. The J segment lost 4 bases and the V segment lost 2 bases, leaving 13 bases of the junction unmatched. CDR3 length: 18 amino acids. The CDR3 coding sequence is TGTGCCAGCAGTTTAACCGGGCGGGGAGCGGGAGGCGCAGATACGCAGTATTTT. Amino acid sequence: CASSLTGRGAGGADTQYF.

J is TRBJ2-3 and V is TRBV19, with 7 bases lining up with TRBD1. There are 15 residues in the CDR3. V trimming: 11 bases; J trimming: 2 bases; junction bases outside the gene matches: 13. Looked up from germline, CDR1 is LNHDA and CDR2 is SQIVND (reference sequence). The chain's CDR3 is CAVNPTGALTDTQYF. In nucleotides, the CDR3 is TGTGCCGTAAATCCTACAGGGGCTCTCACAGATACGCAGTATTTT. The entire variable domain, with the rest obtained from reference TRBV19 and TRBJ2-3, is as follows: DGGITQSPKYLFRKEGQNVTLSCEQNLNHDAMYWYRQDPGQGLRLIYYSQIVNDFQKGDIAEGYSVSREKKESFPLTVTSAQKNPTAFYLCAVNPTGALTDTQYFGPGTRLTVL.

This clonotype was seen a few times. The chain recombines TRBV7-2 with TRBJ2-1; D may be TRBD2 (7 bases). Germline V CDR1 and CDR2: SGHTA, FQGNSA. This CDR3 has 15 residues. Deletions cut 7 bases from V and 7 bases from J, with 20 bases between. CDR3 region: CASKFRGGGPNEQFF. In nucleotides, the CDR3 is TGTGCCAGCAAATTCAGAGGGGGGGGGCCGAATGAGCAGTTCTTC.

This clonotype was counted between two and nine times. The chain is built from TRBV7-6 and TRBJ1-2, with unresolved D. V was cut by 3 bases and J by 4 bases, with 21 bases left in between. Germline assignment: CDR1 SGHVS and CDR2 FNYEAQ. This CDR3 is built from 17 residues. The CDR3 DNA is TGTGCCAGCAGCTTTGGGAATGAATCTCGAAAGACCTATGGCTACACCTTC. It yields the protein CASSFGNESRKTYGYTF.

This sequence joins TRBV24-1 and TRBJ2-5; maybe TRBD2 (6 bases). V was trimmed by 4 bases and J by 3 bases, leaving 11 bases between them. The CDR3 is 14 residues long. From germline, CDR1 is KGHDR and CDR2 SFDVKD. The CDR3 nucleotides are TGTGCCACCAGTGACCCGGGGGAGAAAGAGACCCAGTACTTC. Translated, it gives CATSDPGEKETQYF.

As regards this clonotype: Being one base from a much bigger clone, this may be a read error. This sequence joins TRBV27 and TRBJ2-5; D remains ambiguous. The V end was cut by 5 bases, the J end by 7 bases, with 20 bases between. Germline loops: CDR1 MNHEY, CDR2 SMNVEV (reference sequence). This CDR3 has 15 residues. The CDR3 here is CASSPQLGGMRTQYF. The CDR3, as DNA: TGTGCCAGCAGTCCTCAGCTAGGCGGTATGCGGACCCAGTACTTC.

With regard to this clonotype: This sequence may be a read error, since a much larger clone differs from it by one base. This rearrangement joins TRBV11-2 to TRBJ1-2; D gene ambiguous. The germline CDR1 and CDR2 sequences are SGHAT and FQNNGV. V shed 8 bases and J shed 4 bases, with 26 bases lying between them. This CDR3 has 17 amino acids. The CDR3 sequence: CASGRIPTSRKTYGYTF. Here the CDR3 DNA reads TGTGCCAGCGGCAGAATTCCAACAAGCAGAAAGACCTATGGCTACACCTTC.

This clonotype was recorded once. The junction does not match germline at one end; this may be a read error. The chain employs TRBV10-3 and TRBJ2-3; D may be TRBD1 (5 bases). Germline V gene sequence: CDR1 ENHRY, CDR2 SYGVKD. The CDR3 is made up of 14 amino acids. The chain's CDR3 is CAIRQVGSTDTHYF. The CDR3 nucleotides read TGTGCCATCAGACAGGTTGGTAGCACAGATACGCATTATTTT.

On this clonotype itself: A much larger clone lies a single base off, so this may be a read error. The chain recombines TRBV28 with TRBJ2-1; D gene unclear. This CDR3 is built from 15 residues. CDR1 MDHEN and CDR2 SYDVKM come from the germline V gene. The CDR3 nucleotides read TGTGCCAGCAGTCCGTCTGGGCCCGGCAACGATGAGCAGTCCTTC. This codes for CASSPSGPGNDEQSF.

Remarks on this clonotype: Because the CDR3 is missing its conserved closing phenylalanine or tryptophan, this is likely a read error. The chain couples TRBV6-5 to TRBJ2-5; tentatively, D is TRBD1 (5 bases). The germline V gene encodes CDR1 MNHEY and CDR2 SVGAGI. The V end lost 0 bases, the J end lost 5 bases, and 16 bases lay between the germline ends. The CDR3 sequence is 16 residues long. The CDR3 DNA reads TGTGCCAGCAGTTACTCGGCAGGGTCGGGTTTCGAGACCCAGTACCTC. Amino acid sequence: CASSYSAGSGFETQYL.

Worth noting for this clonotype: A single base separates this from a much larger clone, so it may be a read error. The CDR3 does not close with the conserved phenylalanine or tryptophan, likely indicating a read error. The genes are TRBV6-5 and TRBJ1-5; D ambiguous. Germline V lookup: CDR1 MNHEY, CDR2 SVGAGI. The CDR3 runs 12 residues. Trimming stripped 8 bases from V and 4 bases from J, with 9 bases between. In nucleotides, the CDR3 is TGTGCCAGCGGAGAGGTAAATCAGCCCCAGCATCTT. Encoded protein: CASGEVNQPQHL.

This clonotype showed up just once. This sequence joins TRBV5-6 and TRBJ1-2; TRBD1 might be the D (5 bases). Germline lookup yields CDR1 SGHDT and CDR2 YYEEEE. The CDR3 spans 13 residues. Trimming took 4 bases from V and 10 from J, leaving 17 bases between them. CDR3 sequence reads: CASSLGDLSDYTF. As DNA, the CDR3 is TGTGCCAGCAGCCTAGGGGACCTGAGTGACTACACCTTC.

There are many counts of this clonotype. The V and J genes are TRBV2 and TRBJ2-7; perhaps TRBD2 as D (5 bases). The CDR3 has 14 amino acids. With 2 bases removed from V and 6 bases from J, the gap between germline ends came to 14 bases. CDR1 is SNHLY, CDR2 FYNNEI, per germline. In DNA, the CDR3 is TGTGCCAGCAGTGAACAGGACTTCCCAAGCGAGCAGTACTTC. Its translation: CASSEQDFPSEQYF.

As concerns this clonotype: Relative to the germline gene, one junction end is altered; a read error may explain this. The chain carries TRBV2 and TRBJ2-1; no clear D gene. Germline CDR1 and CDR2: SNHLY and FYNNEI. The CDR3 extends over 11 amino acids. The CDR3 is CANSETNEQFF. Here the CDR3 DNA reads TGTGCCAACAGTGAAACAAATGAGCAGTTCTTC.

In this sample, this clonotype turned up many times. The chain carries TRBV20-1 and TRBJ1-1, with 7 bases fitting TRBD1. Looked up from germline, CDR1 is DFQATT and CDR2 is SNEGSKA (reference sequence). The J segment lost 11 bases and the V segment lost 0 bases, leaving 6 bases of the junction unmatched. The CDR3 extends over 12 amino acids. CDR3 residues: CSARDDRAFAFF. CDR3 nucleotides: TGCAGTGCTAGAGACGACAGGGCCTTTGCTTTCTTT.

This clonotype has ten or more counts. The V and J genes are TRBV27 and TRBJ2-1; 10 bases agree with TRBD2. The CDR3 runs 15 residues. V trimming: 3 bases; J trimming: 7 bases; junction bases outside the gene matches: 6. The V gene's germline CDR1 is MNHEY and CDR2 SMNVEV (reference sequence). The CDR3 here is CASSFLGLASNEQFF. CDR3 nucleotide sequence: TGTGCCAGCAGTTTTTTGGGACTAGCGTCTAATGAGCAGTTCTTC.

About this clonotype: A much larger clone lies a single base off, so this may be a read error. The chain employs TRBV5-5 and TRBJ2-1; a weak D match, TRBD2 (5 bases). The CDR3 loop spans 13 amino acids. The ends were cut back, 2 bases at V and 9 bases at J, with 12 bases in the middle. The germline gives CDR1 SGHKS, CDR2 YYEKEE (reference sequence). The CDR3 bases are TGTGCCAGCAGCTTCGCAGCCGAGGGTGAGCAGTTCTTC. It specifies CASSFAAEGEQFF.

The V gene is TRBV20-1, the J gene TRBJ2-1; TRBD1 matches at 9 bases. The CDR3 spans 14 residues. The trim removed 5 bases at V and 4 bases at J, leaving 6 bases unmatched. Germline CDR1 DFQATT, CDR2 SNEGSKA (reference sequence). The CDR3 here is CSAGPGQGYNEQFF. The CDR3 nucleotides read TGCAGTGCTGGGCCGGGACAGGGATACAATGAGCAGTTCTTC.

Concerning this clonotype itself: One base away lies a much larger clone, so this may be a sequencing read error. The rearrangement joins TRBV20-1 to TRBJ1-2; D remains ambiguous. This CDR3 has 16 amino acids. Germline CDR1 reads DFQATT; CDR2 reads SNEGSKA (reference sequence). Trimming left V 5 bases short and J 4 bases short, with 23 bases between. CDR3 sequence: CSAERLLFRKTYGYTF. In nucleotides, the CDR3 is TGCAGTGCTGAACGCTTGCTGTTTCGAAAGACCTATGGCTACACCTTC.

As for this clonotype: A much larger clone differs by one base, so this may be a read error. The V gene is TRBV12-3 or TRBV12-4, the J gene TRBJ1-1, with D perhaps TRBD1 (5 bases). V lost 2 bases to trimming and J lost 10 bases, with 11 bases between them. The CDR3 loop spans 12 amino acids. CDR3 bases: TGTGCCAGCAGTTTATGGCAGGGACCAGCTTTCTTT. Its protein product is CASSLWQGPAFF.

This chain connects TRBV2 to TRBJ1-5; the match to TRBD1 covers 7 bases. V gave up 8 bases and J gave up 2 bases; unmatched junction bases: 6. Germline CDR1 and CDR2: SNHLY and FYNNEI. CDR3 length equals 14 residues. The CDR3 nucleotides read TGTGCCAGCGACCCAGGGACAGGCAATCAGCCCCAGCATTTT. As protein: CASDPGTGNQPQHF.